These 14 T cell receptor beta chains share one sample of origin, sequenced in a study of blood T cell repertoires in COVID-19. Only in-frame clones appear in the TCRdb table, and some are missing; sequencing was by immunoSEQ multiplex PCR. There are tens of thousands of clones in the sample; 75% to 90% occur only once, and around a tenth lies in the top ten. Material: peripheral blood. The receptors come from an elderly man with active COVID-19.

The chain uses TRBV28 and TRBJ2-7; D ambiguous. Deletions cut 3 bases from V and 3 bases from J, with 6 bases between. Germline CDR1 MDHEN, CDR2 SYDVKM. The length of the CDR3 is 12 residues. The CDR3 loop is CASSLISYEQYF. The CDR3 DNA reads as TGTGCCAGCAGTTTGATTAGCTACGAGCAGTACTTC.

Within the sample, this clone is medium-sized. The chain employs TRBV9 and TRBJ2-5, with TRBD2 matching over 12 bases. CDR3 length: 14 amino acids. Trimming at V came to 4 bases and at J to 4 bases, leaving 2 bases not matched to a gene. The germline CDR1 and CDR2 sequences are SGDLS and YYNGEE. CDR3 region: CASSMGLAGETQYF. The CDR3 coding sequence is TGTGCCAGCAGCATGGGACTAGCGGGAGAGACCCAGTACTTC. Combining the CDR3 with reference TRBV9 and TRBJ2-5 gives the whole variable domain DSGVTQTPKHLITATGQRVTLRCSPRSGDLSVYWYQQSLDQGLQFLIQYYNGEERAKGNILERFSAQQFPDLHSELNLSSLELGDSALYFCASSMGLAGETQYFGPGTRLLVL.

The chain combines TRBV30 with TRBJ2-7; 9 nucleotides line up with TRBD1. CDR3 length: 11 residues. V shed 8 bases and J 6 bases; nucleotides not matched to a gene: 5. Germline loops: CDR1 GTSNPN, CDR2 SVGIG (reference sequence). This chain's CDR3 is CAGNRGLEQYF. In DNA form, the CDR3 reads TGTGCCGGGAACAGGGGGCTCGAGCAGTACTTC.

The chain combines TRBV6-6 with TRBJ1-3, with D possibly being TRBD1 (6 bases). The CDR3 runs 14 residues. The germline V gene has CDR1 MNHNY and CDR2 SVGAGI (reference sequence). The ends were cut back, 2 bases at V and 4 bases at J, with 9 bases in the middle. As DNA, the CDR3 is TGTGCCAGCAGTTACCCAGGGGAGGGAAACACCATATATTTT. Translated, it gives CASSYPGEGNTIYF.

The J gene is TRBJ2-1, the V gene TRBV5-5, with D maybe TRBD2 (5 bases). CDR1 and CDR2 from the germline V gene are SGHKS and YYEKEE (reference sequence). Trimming took 6 bases from V and 8 from J, leaving 9 bases between them. CDR3 length: 11 amino acids. CDR3 loop: CASTTRDEQFF. For the CDR3, the DNA is TGTGCCAGCACCACGAGGGATGAGCAGTTCTTC.

CDR3 DNA: TGTGCCAGCAGGACTGGACAGGGTTGGGAGCAGTACTTC. Translating it yields CASRTGQGWEQYF. This sequence joins TRBV2 and TRBJ2-7, with 8 bases aligning to TRBD1. CDR3 size: 13 residues. From germline, CDR1 is SNHLY and CDR2 FYNNEI. V shed 6 bases and J 7 bases; nucleotides not matched to a gene: 8. Full variable domain (outside the CDR3, taken from reference TRBV2 and TRBJ2-7): EPEVTQTPSHQVTQMGQEVILRCVPISNHLYFYWYRQILGQKVEFLVSFYNNEISEKSEIFDDQFSVERPDGSNFTLKIRSTKLEDSAMYFCASRTGQGWEQYFGPGTRLTVT.

The chain has TRBV5-5 and TRBJ2-7; 9 nucleotides line up with TRBD1. Germline CDR1 is SGHKS and CDR2 is YYEKEE (reference sequence). V lost 3 bases and J lost 3; bases outside the gene matches: 10. This CDR3 is built from 16 residues. The CDR3 coding sequence is TGTGCCAGCAGCTGGGCCCAAGGACAGGGGAGCTACGAGCAGTACTTC. Its protein is CASSWAQGQGSYEQYF.

The J gene is TRBJ1-4, the V gene TRBV30; 9 bases line up with TRBD1. CDR1 GTSNPN and CDR2 SVGIG come from the germline V gene (reference sequence). The CDR3 consists of 17 residues. Trimming took 0 bases from V and 10 from J; bases not matched to a gene: 15. The CDR3 bases are TGTGCCTGGAGTGTCCCGGGACAGGGTTCGAGCGGAGGAAAACTGTTTTTT. It yields the protein CAWSVPGQGSSGGKLFF. The full variable domain, in which reference TRBV30 and TRBJ1-4 provide the parts outside the CDR3, is SQTIHQWPATLVQPVGSPLSLECTVEGTSNPNLYWYRQAAGRGLQLLFYSVGIGQISSEVPQNLSASRPQDRQFILSSKKLLLSDSGFYLCAWSVPGQGSSGGKLFFGSGTQLSVL.

V gene TRBV29-1 combines with J gene TRBJ1-1; D gene unclear. Germline values: CDR1 SQVTM, CDR2 ANQGSEA. V lost 4 bases and J 1 base, leaving 7 bases between the germline ends. The CDR3 loop spans 12 amino acids. The CDR3 loop reads CSVGRGNTEAFF. CDR3 DNA: TGCAGCGTTGGTCGCGGGAACACTGAAGCTTTCTTT.

The chain is built from TRBV24-1 and TRBJ2-1, with no clear D. The V and J ends lost 4 bases and 5 bases respectively, with 8 bases between them. This CDR3 contains 13 residues. In germline, CDR1 is KGHDR, CDR2 SFDVKD. Here the CDR3 reads CATSDDWNNEQFF. In DNA, the CDR3 is TGTGCCACCAGTGACGACTGGAACAATGAGCAGTTCTTC.

The table lists this clone with a few counts. V and J are TRBV5-1 and TRBJ2-1; D is uncertain. Per the germline V gene, CDR1 is SGHRS and CDR2 is YFSETQ. This CDR3 region has 13 residues. The ends were cut back, 3 bases at V and 4 bases at J, with 8 bases in the middle. The CDR3: CASSSSTYNEQFF. CDR3 DNA sequence: TGCGCCAGCAGCTCCTCCACTTACAATGAGCAGTTCTTC.

The chain recombines TRBV10-3 with TRBJ2-1; D possibly corresponds to TRBD2 (6 bases). Germline CDR1 is ENHRY and CDR2 is SYGVKD. This CDR3 contains 13 residues. Trimming removed 4 bases at V and 9 bases at J, with 13 bases between. In DNA form, the CDR3 reads TGTGCCATCAGTGCTAGCGAACGGGGTGAGCAGTTCTTC. The encoded protein is CAISASERGEQFF.

J is TRBJ1-4 and V is TRBV28, with D tentatively TRBD1 (5 bases). The V and J ends lost 6 bases and 4 bases respectively, with 15 bases between them. This CDR3 comprises 15 residues. CDR1 is MDHEN and CDR2 is SYDVKM in the germline V gene. This CDR3 reads CASSLRRGGNEKLFF. The CDR3 region has the DNA TGTGCCAGCAGCCTCCGTCGGGGGGGTAATGAAAAACTGTTTTTT.

The chain has TRBV7-8 and TRBJ2-4; perhaps TRBD2 as D (6 bases). The V and J ends lost 0 bases and 0 bases respectively, with 15 bases between them. The CDR3 sequence is 18 residues long. Germline V lookup: CDR1 SGHVS, CDR2 FQNEAQ. The CDR3 loop is CASSLAVGGDLAKNIQYF. For the CDR3, the DNA is TGTGCCAGCAGCTTAGCTGTGGGCGGGGATTTAGCCAAAAACATTCAGTACTTC.